This T cell receptor (beta chain) was captured in a study of blood T cell repertoires in COVID-19. Turning to the study itself: PBMCs, B-cell-depleted T cells, or T cells provided the cDNA or gDNA that made up the material.

With 6 bases clipped from V and 3 bases from J, the junction kept 5 bases outside the gene matches. The germline V gene has CDR1 MNHEY and CDR2 SVGAGI. The CDR3 extends over 14 amino acids. The assay was immunoSEQ multiplex PCR, and TCRdb's table has in-frame clones only and misses some. The sample lists approximately 81,000 clones; around 89% were seen once. The TCR originated in a man between 70 and 80 years old with active or convalescent COVID-19. Sequencing was carried out using peripheral blood. V usage is TRBV6-5 and J usage is TRBJ2-1; 7 nucleotides align to TRBD1. This CDR3 reads CASRGTEIYNEQFF. Here the CDR3 DNA reads TGTGCCAGCAGGGGGACAGAGATCTACAATGAGCAGTTCTTC.